A selection of T cell receptor beta chains follows, all from one sample in a study of T cell responses to AZD1222 COVID-19 vaccine. Data came from immunoSEQ multiplex PCR; TCRdb stores just in-frame clones and leaves some out. Of approximately 75,000 clones in the sample, around 87% are singletons; the top ten hold roughly 18%. The source material was peripheral blood, sampled 28 days after the second AZD1222 dose. These receptors were collected from an adult who received the AZD1222 COVID-19 vaccine. The CDR3 runs from the conserved cysteine through the conserved F or W. The D gene is left open where the match is weak. Some rows have no size entry. The others give once, few or many, or a class for an expanded clone.

D | J | length | size | V | DNA | CDR3
TRBD1 | TRBJ2-1 | 15 | - | TRBV5-1 | TGCGCCAGCAGCCTGGGACAGAACTCCTACAATGAGCAGTTCTTC | CASSLGQNSYNEQFF
TRBD1 | TRBJ2-6 | 16 | few | TRBV4-3 | TGCGCCAGCAGCCAAGGACAGGGGTCTGGGGCCAACGTCCTGACTTTC | CASSQGQGSGANVLTF
- | TRBJ1-6 | 14 | - | TRBV6-4 | TGTGCCAGCAGTGACTTGTCAGGGAGTTCACCCCTCCACTTT | CASSDLSGSSPLHF
TRBD2 | TRBJ2-1 | 15 | - | TRBV5-5 | TGTGCCAGCAGCTTGACTAGCGGGGTTAACAATGAGCAGTTCTTC | CASSLTSGVNNEQFF
TRBD2 | TRBJ2-7 | 14 | - | TRBV6-5 | TGTGCCAGCTCTTCGGGGGGAAGTAGGTACGAGCAGTACTTC | CASSSGGSRYEQYF
- | TRBJ2-7 | 12 | - | TRBV2 | TGTGCCAGCAGTGATCCTCGCGGCGAGCAGTACTTC | CASSDPRGEQYF
TRBD1 | TRBJ1-1 | 12 | - | TRBV7-9 | TGTGCCAGCAGCCACGGAGGGGGCGAAGCTTTCTTT | CASSHGGGEAFF
- | TRBJ2-7 | 14 | - | TRBV15 | TGTGCCACCAGCGGAAGAACCGTTTGGGGAGAGCAGTACTTC | CATSGRTVWGEQYF
TRBD1 | TRBJ2-2 | 14 | once | TRBV5-5 | TGTGCCAGCAGCCCCACAGGGGGCTCGAAGGAGCTGTTTTTT | CASSPTGGSKELFF
TRBD1 | TRBJ1-5 | 15 | - | TRBV19 | TGTGCCAGTAGTATAATTACAGGGGAAAACCAGCCCCAGCATTTT | CASSIITGENQPQHF
- | TRBJ1-4 | 14 | - | TRBV2 | TGTGCCAGCAGTGAATCTCGCAGAAATGAAAAACTGTTTTTT | CASSESRRNEKLFF
- | TRBJ2-7 | 12 | - | TRBV7-3 | TGTGCCAGCAGCGGCACAGGGCGGGAGCAGTACTTC | CASSGTGREQYF
- | TRBJ1-5 | 14 | - | TRBV27 | TGTGCCAGCAGTTGGGGATATAGCAATCAGCCCCAGCATTTT | CASSWGYSNQPQHF
TRBD1 | TRBJ1-2 | 13 | - | TRBV6-2/TRBV6-3 | TGTGCCAGCAGTTACTGGGGACAGGATGGCTACACCTTC | CASSYWGQDGYTF
- | TRBJ2-7 | 14 | - | TRBV3-1/TRBV3-2 | TGTGCCAGCAGCCGCGGCGGGGAGTCCTACGAGCAGTACTTC | CASSRGGESYEQYF
TRBD2 | TRBJ2-3 | 17 | - | TRBV4-3 | TGCGCCAGCAGCCAATCACTGCGGGGGGGATACACAGATACGCAGTATTTT | CASSQSLRGGYTDTQYF
- | TRBJ2-3 | 12 | - | TRBV3-1/TRBV3-2 | TGTGCCAGCAGCCAATCCGGGGGCGCGCAGTATTTT | CASSQSGGAQYF
- | TRBJ2-1 | 15 | - | TRBV9 | TGTGCCAGCAGCGCTGGCGCCATTACCTACAATGAGCAGTTCTTC | CASSAGAITYNEQFF
TRBD1 | TRBJ1-3 | 17 | - | TRBV30 | TGTGCCTGGACAACCCCCCGGACAGGGCTTTCGGGAAACACCATATATTTT | CAWTTPRTGLSGNTIYF
- | TRBJ1-2 | 14 | - | TRBV5-5 | TGTGCCAGCACCTCTACCCCTGCTGGCTATGGCTACACCTTC | CASTSTPAGYGYTF
- | TRBJ2-1 | 16 | once | TRBV27 | TGTGCCAGCAGTTTATCAAGGGGGGTCGCCTACAATGAGCAGTTCTTC | CASSLSRGVAYNEQFF
- | TRBJ1-2 | 14 | - | TRBV14 | TGTGCCAGCAGCCAAGTGGGGGGGGCTCCCGGCTACACCTTC | CASSQVGGAPGYTF
- | TRBJ1-2 | 14 | - | TRBV6-2/TRBV6-3 | TGTGCCAGCAGCCCGATTCAGCGCAGCTATGGCTACACCTTC | CASSPIQRSYGYTF
TRBD1 | TRBJ2-7 | 12 | - | TRBV29-1 | TGCAGCGCATCGGGACAGCACTACGAGCAGTACTTC | CSASGQHYEQYF
- | TRBJ2-1 | 14 | - | TRBV7-9 | TGTGCCAGCAGCTTAGCGGGGGGTTCTAATGAGCAGTTCTTC | CASSLAGGSNEQFF
- | TRBJ2-3 | 12 | - | TRBV7-9 | TGTGCCAGCAGCTCGGAGGCGGATACGCAGTATTTT | CASSSEADTQYF
- | TRBJ1-1 | 15 | - | TRBV3-1/TRBV3-2 | TGTGCCAGCAGCCCCCGAGGGAGGGGAGGGACTGAAGCTTTCTTT | CASSPRGRGGTEAFF
TRBD1 | TRBJ1-6 | 15 | - | TRBV11-2 | TGTGCCAGCAGCCCTCAGGGACAGGCTAATTCACCCCTCCACTTT | CASSPQGQANSPLHF
- | TRBJ1-1 | 15 | few | TRBV12-2 | TGTGCAAGTCGCTTGGGCAGGGGGCGAAGCACTGAAGCTTTCTTT | CASRLGRGRSTEAFF
TRBD2 | TRBJ2-1 | 14 | - | TRBV6-6 | TGTGCCAGCAGGATTTCCGGGACTAGCTATGAGCAGTTCTTC | CASRISGTSYEQFF
- | TRBJ2-3 | 15 | - | TRBV30 | TGTGCCTGGAGTTTGGGTAAGGGCCAAGGGGATACGCAGTATTTT | CAWSLGKGQGDTQYF
- | TRBJ2-2 | 13 | - | TRBV4-2 | TGTGCCAGCAGCCAGGGGGTCCACAGGGAGCTGTTTTTT | CASSQGVHRELFF
- | TRBJ2-7 | 14 | - | TRBV11-2 | TGTGCCAGCAGCTTGGTTTCAGGGACCTACGAGCAGTACTTC | CASSLVSGTYEQYF
- | TRBJ2-1 | 11 | - | TRBV11-2 | TGTGCCAGCAGCTTAGATAGGGAGCAGTTCTTC | CASSLDREQFF
- | TRBJ1-1 | 13 | - | TRBV10-3 | TGTGCCATCAGGGACAGCTTGAACACTGAAGCTTTCTTT | CAIRDSLNTEAFF
TRBD2 | TRBJ2-5 | 15 | once | TRBV5-6 | TGTGCCAGCGGGACTAGCGGGGGGGCCAGAGAGACCCAGTACTTC | CASGTSGGARETQYF
- | TRBJ1-3 | 14 | - | TRBV2 | TGTGCCAGCAGGCCGATGGCTACTGGAAACACCATATATTTT | CASRPMATGNTIYF
TRBD1 | TRBJ1-2 | 13 | - | TRBV9 | TGTGCCAGCAGCATACGACAGGGTGACGGCTACACCTTC | CASSIRQGDGYTF
- | TRBJ2-7 | 13 | - | TRBV15 | TGTGCCACCAGCGGAGGAGATACCTACGAGCAGTACTTC | CATSGGDTYEQYF
TRBD2 | TRBJ2-3 | 15 | - | TRBV24-1 | TGTGCCACCAGTGACGGGACTAGCGGGTGGGATACGCAGTATTTT | CATSDGTSGWDTQYF
- | TRBJ1-6 | 14 | once | TRBV27 | TGTGCCAGCACCCTTAGTCATGGAAATTCACCCCTCCACTTT | CASTLSHGNSPLHF
- | TRBJ2-6 | 17 | few | TRBV19 | TGTGCCAGTAGTATAGGACGGTTCAGCTCTGGGGCCAACGTCCTGACTTTC | CASSIGRFSSGANVLTF
TRBD2 | TRBJ2-3 | 15 | - | TRBV6-4 | TGTGCCAGCAGTGACTCAGCGGGGGGGCCAGATACGCAGTATTTT | CASSDSAGGPDTQYF